Sequencing of this TCR beta chain was carried out in a study of somatic mutations in cytotoxic T cells in rheumatoid arthritis. By sample fraction, this clone is medium-sized. Its antigen is undetermined. Per germline, CDR1 SEHNR and CDR2 FQNEAQ (reference sequence). V was pared by 5 bases and J by 3 bases, with 11 bases between. CDR3 length: 13 amino acids. This table comes from immunoSEQ multiplex PCR, and its TCRdb copy is limited to in-frame clones, with some not included. The table lists roughly 18,000 clones, more than 60% of them singletons. General observations from the study: Among rheumatoid arthritis patients, TRBV07 appeared slightly underrepresented, and this finding was left without any adjustment for multiple comparisons. Measured CD8+ T-cell clonality, a value compared between rheumatoid arthritis patients and age-matched healthy controls, did not differ significantly.

This TCR was sampled from a woman aged 55-69 years in good health. What was sequenced was CD8+ T cells sorted from blood. The chain recombines TRBV7-9 with TRBJ2-7; a weak D match, TRBD2 (5 bases). This CDR3 reads CASSREDFYEQYF. In DNA, the CDR3 is TGTGCCAGCAGCCGCGAGGACTTCTACGAGCAGTACTTC.